This TCR beta chain was captured in a study of cytomegalovirus exposure and HLA in healthy donors. CDR3 size: 15 residues. Germline V gene sequence: CDR1 SGHDT, CDR2 YYEEEE. V was clipped by 5 bases and J by 1 base, with 15 bases between them. This PCR relied on a set of 60 Vbeta primers and 13 Jbeta primers. Using immunoSEQ multiplex PCR, the repertoire was profiled, and TCRdb retains in-frame clones only, with some absent. The table has 100,000 to 150,000 clones, roughly 9.6% seen once; the top ten hold about 7.5%. This clone was counted only a few times. Material: PBMCs. This receptor was obtained from a woman in her 40s in good health and CMV-seropositive. The chain uses TRBV5-6 and TRBJ1-1; D may be TRBD1 (5 bases). The CDR3, as DNA: TGTGCCAGCAGAAACGGGGGGGGGTCGAACACTGAAGCTTTCTTT. Its translation: CASRNGGGSNTEAFF.